These T cell receptor beta chains were read from a single sample in a study of T-cell reconstitution after alpha-beta-depleted transplantation in children. MiXCR, applied by TCRdb to the PCR reads, yields one record per CDR3 protein. Among about 350,000 distinct CDR3 sequences listed, less than 15% were seen once. The source material was PBMCs, sampled from the stem cell graft. Receptors were obtained from a human donor who donated a stem cell graft to a child with Fanconi anemia. The CDR3 runs from the conserved cysteine through the conserved F or W. D genes are given only for firm matches. Clone size is given for some rows only: seen once, a few or many times, or a class if the clone is expanded.

J gene: TRBJ1-1
D gene: -
clone size: few
CDR3 length: 15
V gene: TRBV18
CDR3 DNA: TGTGCCAGCTCACACGGGGGATTGGTGAACACTGAAGCTTTCTTT
CDR3 protein: CASSHGGLVNTEAFF

J gene: TRBJ2-1
D gene: TRBD1
clone size: many
CDR3 length: 13
V gene: TRBV10-1
CDR3 DNA: TGCGCCAGCAGACAGGGGGAGGCCTCGGGGCAGTTCTTC
CDR3 protein: CASRQGEASGQFF

J gene: TRBJ1-1
D gene: -
clone size: many
CDR3 length: 14
V gene: TRBV5-6
CDR3 DNA: TGTGCCAGCAGTCGGGACCCAGCATCGGGTGAAGCTTTCTTT
CDR3 protein: CASSRDPASGEAFF

J gene: TRBJ2-1
D gene: -
clone size: -
CDR3 length: 15
V gene: TRBV5-1
CDR3 DNA: TGCGCCAGCAGCTTGGAGGGGGGGCGCTTGAATGAGCAGTTCTTC
CDR3 protein: CASSLEGGRLNEQFF

J gene: TRBJ2-1
D gene: -
clone size: many
CDR3 length: 13
V gene: TRBV12-3/TRBV12-4
CDR3 DNA: TGTGCCAGCAGTTTATCAGCAATTGATGAGCAGTTCTTC
CDR3 protein: CASSLSAIDEQFF

J gene: TRBJ2-5
D gene: TRBD2
clone size: -
CDR3 length: 16
V gene: TRBV6-5
CDR3 DNA: TGTGCCAGCAGTTACTTGCTAGCGGGGGGTCAAGAGACCCAGTACTTC
CDR3 protein: CASSYLLAGGQETQYF

J gene: TRBJ2-3
D gene: -
clone size: few
CDR3 length: 14
V gene: TRBV6-1
CDR3 DNA: TGTGCCAGCACAATAACTACGGGCGCAGATACGCAGTATTTT
CDR3 protein: CASTITTGADTQYF

J gene: TRBJ1-4
D gene: TRBD1
clone size: -
CDR3 length: 15
V gene: TRBV28
CDR3 DNA: TGTGCCAGCACCACCACCGGGACAGGGAGCGAAAAACTGTTTTTT
CDR3 protein: CASTTTGTGSEKLFF

J gene: TRBJ1-5
D gene: TRBD1
clone size: -
CDR3 length: 17
V gene: TRBV6-2/TRBV6-3
CDR3 DNA: TGTGCCAGCAGCCTTACGGGACAGGGAAAGGCCCATCAGCCCCAGCATTTT
CDR3 protein: CASSLTGQGKAHQPQHF

J gene: TRBJ1-2
D gene: -
clone size: -
CDR3 length: 12
V gene: TRBV5-1
CDR3 DNA: TGCGCCAGCAGCTTGGACCCCGTCCACTACACCTTC
CDR3 protein: CASSLDPVHYTF

J gene: TRBJ1-5
D gene: -
clone size: -
CDR3 length: 14
V gene: TRBV6-1
CDR3 DNA: TGTGCCAGCAGTGAAGCGATCAGCAATCAGCCCCAGCATTTT
CDR3 protein: CASSEAISNQPQHF

J gene: TRBJ1-1
D gene: -
clone size: many
CDR3 length: 13
V gene: TRBV20-1
CDR3 DNA: TGCAGTGCTAGAGATGTCGCCCCCACTGAAGCTTTCTTT
CDR3 protein: CSARDVAPTEAFF

J gene: TRBJ1-1
D gene: TRBD1
clone size: few
CDR3 length: 13
V gene: TRBV29-1
CDR3 DNA: TGCAGCGCCAGGGGGGGTGGGAACACTGAAGCTTTCTTT
CDR3 protein: CSARGGGNTEAFF

J gene: TRBJ1-1
D gene: -
clone size: few
CDR3 length: 14
V gene: TRBV18
CDR3 DNA: TGTGCCAGCTCACCACCGACTAAGGGTCCCGAAGCTTTCTTT
CDR3 protein: CASSPPTKGPEAFF

J gene: TRBJ1-3
D gene: TRBD1
clone size: -
CDR3 length: 15
V gene: TRBV5-1
CDR3 DNA: TGCGCCAGCAGCTTACAGGGGGCAGGAGGAAACACCATATATTTT
CDR3 protein: CASSLQGAGGNTIYF

J gene: TRBJ1-6
D gene: -
clone size: few
CDR3 length: 12
V gene: TRBV6-6
CDR3 DNA: TGTGCCAGCAGTTACGCTAATTCACCCCTCCACTTT
CDR3 protein: CASSYANSPLHF

J gene: TRBJ1-4
D gene: -
clone size: many
CDR3 length: 14
V gene: TRBV5-1
CDR3 DNA: TGCGCCAGCAGCTTGGGGACCGGTGATGAAAAACTGTTTTTT
CDR3 protein: CASSLGTGDEKLFF

J gene: TRBJ2-7
D gene: -
clone size: many
CDR3 length: 14
V gene: TRBV29-1
CDR3 DNA: TGCAGCGTTGAAGATTCGGGCAGGGGATACGAGCAGTACTTC
CDR3 protein: CSVEDSGRGYEQYF

J gene: TRBJ2-1
D gene: -
clone size: -
CDR3 length: 14
V gene: TRBV5-1
CDR3 DNA: TGCGCCAGCAGCCCCGGCAGCCTCTACAATGAGCAGTTCTTC
CDR3 protein: CASSPGSLYNEQFF

J gene: TRBJ2-7
D gene: TRBD1
clone size: -
CDR3 length: 13
V gene: TRBV20-1
CDR3 DNA: TGCAGTGCCGAGGGGACAGGGGTGTACGAGCAGTACTTC
CDR3 protein: CSAEGTGVYEQYF

J gene: TRBJ2-1
D gene: TRBD2
clone size: many
CDR3 length: 16
V gene: TRBV20-1
CDR3 DNA: TGCAGTGCTAGCCCGCGGGGGGGGAGCTCCTACAATGAGCAGTTCTTC
CDR3 protein: CSASPRGGSSYNEQFF

J gene: TRBJ2-7
D gene: TRBD1
clone size: many
CDR3 length: 13
V gene: TRBV6-6
CDR3 DNA: TGTGCCAGCAGCCCAAGGGACAGCTACGAGCAGTACTTC
CDR3 protein: CASSPRDSYEQYF

J gene: TRBJ1-1
D gene: -
clone size: -
CDR3 length: 13
V gene: TRBV5-1
CDR3 DNA: TGCGCCAGCAGCTTAGGGGGTCTTGATGAAGCTTTCTTT
CDR3 protein: CASSLGGLDEAFF

J gene: TRBJ2-1
D gene: TRBD1
clone size: -
CDR3 length: 16
V gene: TRBV24-1
CDR3 DNA: TGTGCCACCAGTGATTCGGGACAGGGTGCCTACAATGAGCAGTTCTTC
CDR3 protein: CATSDSGQGAYNEQFF

J gene: TRBJ2-3
D gene: -
clone size: many
CDR3 length: 12
V gene: TRBV29-1
CDR3 DNA: TGCAGCAGTGACGGAGGCACAGATACGCAGTATTTT
CDR3 protein: CSSDGGTDTQYF

J gene: TRBJ2-5
D gene: -
clone size: -
CDR3 length: 15
V gene: TRBV5-1
CDR3 DNA: TGCGCCAGCAGCTTGGTAGGGGGGACCCAAGAGACCCAGTACTTC
CDR3 protein: CASSLVGGTQETQYF

J gene: TRBJ2-1
D gene: -
clone size: -
CDR3 length: 15
V gene: TRBV5-1
CDR3 DNA: TGCGCCAGCAGCTTGATACAGAGGACCTACAATGAGCAGTTCTTC
CDR3 protein: CASSLIQRTYNEQFF

J gene: TRBJ2-7
D gene: -
clone size: -
CDR3 length: 12
V gene: TRBV7-2
CDR3 DNA: TGTGCCAGCAGCTCACCTAATCGCGAGCAGTACTTC
CDR3 protein: CASSSPNREQYF

J gene: TRBJ2-3
D gene: -
clone size: many
CDR3 length: 12
V gene: TRBV29-1
CDR3 DNA: TGCAGCGTTGATGACAGCACAGATACGCAGTATTTT
CDR3 protein: CSVDDSTDTQYF

J gene: TRBJ2-4
D gene: -
clone size: -
CDR3 length: 14
V gene: TRBV4-3
CDR3 DNA: TGCGCCAGCAGCCTCACCTCGGCCAAAAACATTCAGTACTTC
CDR3 protein: CASSLTSAKNIQYF

J gene: TRBJ2-1
D gene: -
clone size: many
CDR3 length: 14
V gene: TRBV3-1
CDR3 DNA: TGTGCCAGCAGCTTAGGCCCGGGAGTCAATGAGCAGTTCTTC
CDR3 protein: CASSLGPGVNEQFF

J gene: TRBJ1-1
D gene: -
clone size: many
CDR3 length: 13
V gene: TRBV7-9
CDR3 DNA: TGTGCCAGCAGAGTAACGTCGTACACTGAAGCTTTCTTT
CDR3 protein: CASRVTSYTEAFF

J gene: TRBJ1-4
D gene: -
clone size: many
CDR3 length: 16
V gene: TRBV6-5
CDR3 DNA: TGTGCCAGCAGTTACTCGGCAGGGATGAATGGGGAAAAACTGTTTTTT
CDR3 protein: CASSYSAGMNGEKLFF

J gene: TRBJ2-1
D gene: -
clone size: many
CDR3 length: 12
V gene: TRBV29-1
CDR3 DNA: TGCAGCGCCCAACAGGAGATCAATGAGCAGTTCTTC
CDR3 protein: CSAQQEINEQFF

J gene: TRBJ2-7
D gene: TRBD2
clone size: -
CDR3 length: 13
V gene: TRBV20-1
CDR3 DNA: TGCAGTGCCGCCGGGACTACTTACCCCGAGCAGTACTTC
CDR3 protein: CSAAGTTYPEQYF

J gene: TRBJ2-1
D gene: TRBD2
clone size: -
CDR3 length: 16
V gene: TRBV5-1
CDR3 DNA: TGCGCCAGCAGCTTGGAGTTTCGCCCCGGGGGGAATGAGCAGTTCTTC
CDR3 protein: CASSLEFRPGGNEQFF

J gene: TRBJ2-3
D gene: TRBD2
clone size: once
CDR3 length: 16
V gene: TRBV5-1
CDR3 DNA: TGCGCCAGCAGGTTGACTAGCGGGGGGGCTACAGATACGCAGTATTTT
CDR3 protein: CASRLTSGGATDTQYF

J gene: TRBJ2-7
D gene: TRBD1
clone size: few
CDR3 length: 12
V gene: TRBV20-1
CDR3 DNA: TGCAGTGCGGACAGGGGAGGCTACGAGCAGTACTTC
CDR3 protein: CSADRGGYEQYF

J gene: TRBJ1-2
D gene: -
clone size: -
CDR3 length: 14
V gene: TRBV10-3
CDR3 DNA: TGTGCCACCGTATCGACAGGCCCAAACTATGGCTACACCTTC
CDR3 protein: CATVSTGPNYGYTF